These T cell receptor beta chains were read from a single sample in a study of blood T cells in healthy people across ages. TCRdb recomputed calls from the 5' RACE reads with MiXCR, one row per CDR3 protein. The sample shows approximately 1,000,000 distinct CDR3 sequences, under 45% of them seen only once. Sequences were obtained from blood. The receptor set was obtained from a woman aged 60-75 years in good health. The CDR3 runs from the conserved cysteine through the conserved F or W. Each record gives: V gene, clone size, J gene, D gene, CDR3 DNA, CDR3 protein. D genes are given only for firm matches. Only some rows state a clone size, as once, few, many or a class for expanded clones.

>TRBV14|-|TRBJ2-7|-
TGTGCCAGCAGCCCCTTTACGGGAGCGGTCTACGAGCAGTACTTC
CASSPFTGAVYEQYF
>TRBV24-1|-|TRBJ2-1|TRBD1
TGTGCCACCAGTGACCGGGACAGGTTCTACAATGAGCAGTTCTTC
CATSDRDRFYNEQFF
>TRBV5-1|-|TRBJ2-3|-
TGCGCCAGCAGCTTGGGGTGGGACAAAGGCACAGATACGCAGTATTTT
CASSLGWDKGTDTQYF
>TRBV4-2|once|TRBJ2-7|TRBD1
TGTGCCAGCAGCCAAGGGACAGGGGACCCCTACGAGCAGTACTTC
CASSQGTGDPYEQYF
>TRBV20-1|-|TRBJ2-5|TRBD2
TGCAGTGCTCAAGGACTAGCGGGAAATGAAGAGACCCAGTACTTC
CSAQGLAGNEETQYF
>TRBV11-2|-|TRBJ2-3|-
TGTGCCAGCAGCTCCAGGTACCCCCAAGAGGAGGGAACAGTTAGTACGCAGTATTTT
CASSSRYPQEEGTVSTQYF
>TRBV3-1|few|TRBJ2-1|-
TGTGCCAGCAGCCAAGATCCCCTTTTAGCTGAGCAGTTCTTC
CASSQDPLLAEQFF
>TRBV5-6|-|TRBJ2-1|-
TGTGCCAGCACCCATTTAGCTTTACGAAACTACGAGCAGTTCTTC
CASTHLALRNYEQFF
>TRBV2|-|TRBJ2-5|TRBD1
TGTGCCAGCAGTTCAAACCGGGACAGGAGGTTGGATGAGCAGTACTTC
CASSSNRDRRLDEQYF
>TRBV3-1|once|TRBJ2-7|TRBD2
TGTGCCAGCAGCCAAGCCGGGGACGGGAGGACGCTCTACGAGCAGTACTTC
CASSQAGDGRTLYEQYF
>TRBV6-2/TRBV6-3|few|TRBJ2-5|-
TGTGCCAGCAGTTACCTACCGACTCAAGAGACCCAGTACTTC
CASSYLPTQETQYF
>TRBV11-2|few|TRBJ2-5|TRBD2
TGTGCCAGCAGCTTAGGGGTAGCGGGAGCCCGCCAAGAGACCCAGTACTTC
CASSLGVAGARQETQYF
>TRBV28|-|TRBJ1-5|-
TGTGCCAGCAGGCCCCCGGGGGGACGCAATCAGCCCCAGCATTTT
CASRPPGGRNQPQHF
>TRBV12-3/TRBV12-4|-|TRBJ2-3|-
TGTGCCAGCAGTTTAAGACCGAACACAGATACGCAGTATTTT
CASSLRPNTDTQYF
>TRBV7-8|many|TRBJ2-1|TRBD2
TGTGCCAGCAGCTTAGCGCGTAGGCTAGCGGGCTTCTACAATGAGCAGTTCTTC
CASSLARRLAGFYNEQFF
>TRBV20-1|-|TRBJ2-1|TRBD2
TGCAGTGCTAGAGATGCGACTAGCCCCATCTGGCAGCAGTTCTTC
CSARDATSPIWQQFF
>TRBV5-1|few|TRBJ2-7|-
TGCGCCAGCAGCTTCGGAACATCTGACGAGCAGTACTTC
CASSFGTSDEQYF
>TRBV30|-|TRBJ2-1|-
TGTGCCTGGAGTGCGGTGGGCTCTGAGCAGTTCTTC
CAWSAVGSEQFF
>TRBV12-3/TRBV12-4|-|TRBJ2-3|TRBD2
TGTGCCAGCAGTGCCGGACTAGCGGGGCGCACAGATACGCAGTATTTT
CASSAGLAGRTDTQYF
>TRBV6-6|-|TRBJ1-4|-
TGTGCCAGCAGCCGAGAGGCTAATGAAAAACTGTTTTTT
CASSREANEKLFF
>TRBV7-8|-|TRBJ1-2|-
TGTGCCAGCAGCTTACTGAGCCCCGGCTACACCTTC
CASSLLSPGYTF
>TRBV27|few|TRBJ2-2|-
TGTGCCAGCAGTTTCGGGTCAAACACCGGGGAGCTGTTTTTT
CASSFGSNTGELFF
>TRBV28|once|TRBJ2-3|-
TGTGCCAGCAGTTCCACAGGGTCATTAGGCACAGATACGCAGTATTTT
CASSSTGSLGTDTQYF
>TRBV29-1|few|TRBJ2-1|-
TGCAGCGTTGAACAGGGGTGGAATGAGCAGTTCTTC
CSVEQGWNEQFF
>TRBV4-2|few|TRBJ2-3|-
TGTGCCAGCAGCCAAGTAGCCAGCAGGCCAGATACGCAGTATTTT
CASSQVASRPDTQYF
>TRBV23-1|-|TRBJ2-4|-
TGCGCCAGCAGTCAATCGAAAAGGACCAGCCGGGGGGCCAAAAACATTCAGTACTTC
CASSQSKRTSRGAKNIQYF
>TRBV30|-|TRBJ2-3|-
TGTGCCGTCGAACATTCTAGCACAGATACGCAGTATTTT
CAVEHSSTDTQYF
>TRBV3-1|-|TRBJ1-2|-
TGTGCCACCCAGCAAGGCGCAAACTATGGCTACACCTTC
CATQQGANYGYTF
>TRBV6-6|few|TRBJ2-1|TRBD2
TGTGCCAGCAGTTACCCCTCGGGGAGCGGGAGAGACAATGAGCAGTTCTTC
CASSYPSGSGRDNEQFF
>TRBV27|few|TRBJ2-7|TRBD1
TGTGCCAGCAGTCCCCCCGCAGGGGGCGTTTACAATGAGCAGTACTTC
CASSPPAGGVYNEQYF
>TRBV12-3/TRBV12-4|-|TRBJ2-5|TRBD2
TGTGCCAGCAGTCTTCTAGGGACTAGCTTCGGTGAGCAGTACTTC
CASSLLGTSFGEQYF
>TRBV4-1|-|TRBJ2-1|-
TGCGCCAGCAGCCAAGATCCTAGCAGCTCCTACAATGAGCAGTTCTTC
CASSQDPSSSYNEQFF
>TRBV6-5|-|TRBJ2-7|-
TGTGCCAGCAGTTACACCCCCACCTCCTACGAGCAGTACTTC
CASSYTPTSYEQYF
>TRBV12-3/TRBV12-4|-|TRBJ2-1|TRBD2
TGTGCCAGCAGTTTAGGGGTTCGAGCGGGAAACAATGAGCAGTTCTTC
CASSLGVRAGNNEQFF
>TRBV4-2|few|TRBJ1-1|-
TGTGCCAGCAGCCAGCTACTCAGGGCCCCGAGGGATTCTGAAGCTTTCTTT
CASSQLLRAPRDSEAFF
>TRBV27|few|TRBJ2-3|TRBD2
TGTGCCAGCAGTTCTAACATAGCGGGGGGGGCAAGTGATACGCAGTATTTT
CASSSNIAGGASDTQYF
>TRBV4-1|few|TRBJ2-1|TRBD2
TGCGCCAGCAGCCGGATACTAGCGGGAAGGTACAATGAGCAGTTCTTC
CASSRILAGRYNEQFF
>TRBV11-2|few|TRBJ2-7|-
TGTGCCAGCAGCTTAATGGGGGGACAGATCCTCTCCTACGAGCAGTACTTC
CASSLMGGQILSYEQYF
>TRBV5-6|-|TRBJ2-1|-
TGTGCCAGCAGGTATATCAATGAGCAGTTCTTC
CASRYINEQFF
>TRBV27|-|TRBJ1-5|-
TGTGCCAGCAGTTTACTGTCCGGGAGCAATCAGCCCCAGCATTTT
CASSLLSGSNQPQHF
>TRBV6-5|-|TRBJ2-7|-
TGTGCCAGCAGTTACTTCGCGGGCCCCGGGTACGAGCAGTACTTC
CASSYFAGPGYEQYF
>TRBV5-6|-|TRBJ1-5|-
TGTGCCAGCAGCTTGGCCAGGGGTAGTCAGCCCCAGCATTTT
CASSLARGSQPQHF
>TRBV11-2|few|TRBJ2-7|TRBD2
TGTGCCAGCAGCTTAGCTAGCGGGAGGGCCCTATCAAGCTCCTACAATGAGCAGTACTTC
CASSLASGRALSSSYNEQYF
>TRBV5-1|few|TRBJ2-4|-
TGCGCCAGCAGCTTGGAGGTAGGGACCGAAAACATTCAGTACTTC
CASSLEVGTENIQYF
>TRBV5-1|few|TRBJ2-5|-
TGCGCCAGCAGCGGATACGGATCCCAAGAGACCCAGTACTTC
CASSGYGSQETQYF
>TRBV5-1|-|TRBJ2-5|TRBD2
TGCGCCAGCAGGGGACTAGCGGGAGCGTCACAGCAAGAGACCCAGTACTTC
CASRGLAGASQQETQYF
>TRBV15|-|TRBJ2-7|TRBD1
TGTGCCACCAGCAGACTACAGGGGCCCACCTACGAGCAGTACTTC
CATSRLQGPTYEQYF
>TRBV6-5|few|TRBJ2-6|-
TGTGCCAGCAGTTACACTGGGGTCTCGAGGGCCAACGTCCTGACTTTC
CASSYTGVSRANVLTF
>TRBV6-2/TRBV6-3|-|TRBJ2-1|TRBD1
TGTGCCAGCAGTTACCCCCAGGGGGCCAACAATGAGCAGTTCTTC
CASSYPQGANNEQFF
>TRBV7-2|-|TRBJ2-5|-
TGTGCCAGCAGCGTAGTACCGGAGAATGAGCAGTACTTC
CASSVVPENEQYF
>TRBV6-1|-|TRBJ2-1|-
TGTGCCAGCAGTCAACCTTCCGGGCTCGGGCTCAAGCGGGAGCAGTTCTTC
CASSQPSGLGLKREQFF
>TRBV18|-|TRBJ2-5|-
TGTGCCAGCTCACCCCGGGAAGAGGAGTGGGAGACCCAGTACTTC
CASSPREEEWETQYF
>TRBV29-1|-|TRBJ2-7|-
TGCAGCGCCTCTCAGGCGGGGCGCCTCTCCTACGAGCAGTACTTC
CSASQAGRLSYEQYF
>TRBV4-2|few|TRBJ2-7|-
TGTGCCAGCAGCCAGGTCCTGGACAGTGCCTACGAGCAGTACTTC
CASSQVLDSAYEQYF
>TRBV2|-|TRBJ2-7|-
TGTGCCAGCAGTGCGGACGTGACCTACTCCTACGAGCAGTACTTC
CASSADVTYSYEQYF
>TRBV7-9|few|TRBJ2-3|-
TGTGCCAGCAGCTTAGCTTCGAGGATGGGGTCTCAAGATACGCAGTATTTT
CASSLASRMGSQDTQYF
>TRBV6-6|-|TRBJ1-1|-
TGTGCCAGCAGTTACCCCACAACGTGGAACACTGAAGCTTTCTTT
CASSYPTTWNTEAFF